The 10 T cell receptor beta chains below come from one sample, sequenced in a study of shared clonotypes between healthy human individuals. Profiled with immunoSEQ multiplex PCR; TCRdb holds only in-frame clones, not every one. Among over 1.5 million clones listed, approximately 98% were seen once. The sequencing input was naive CD4+ T cells sorted from blood. The subset is: CD45RA+ positively selected. These receptors were taken from a man aged 25-45 years in good health.

The chain uses TRBV5-1 and TRBJ2-3; D is unresolved. Per germline, CDR1 SGHRS and CDR2 YFSETQ. V lost 4 bases, J lost 4 bases, and 13 bases lay in between. The CDR3 consists of 14 residues. The CDR3 region is CASSVLTRADTQYF. The CDR3 nucleotides are TGCGCCAGCAGCGTGCTTACACGCGCAGATACGCAGTATTTT.

The rearrangement links TRBV4-3 to TRBJ2-5; no clear D gene. V lost 0 bases, J lost 7 bases, and 12 bases lay in between. This CDR3 spans 14 amino acids. The germline CDR1 and CDR2 sequences are LGHNA and YSLEER. The CDR3 is CASSQDIQVGTQYF. For the CDR3, the DNA is TGCGCCAGCAGCCAAGATATTCAGGTGGGGACCCAGTACTTC.

The chain carries TRBV7-9 and TRBJ1-3, with a weak D call TRBD1 (5 bases). CDR1 and CDR2 (germline): SEHNR, FQNEAQ (reference sequence). The CDR3 spans 17 residues. With 4 bases removed from V and 4 bases from J, the gap between germline ends came to 20 bases. As DNA, the CDR3 is TGTGCCAGCAGCTCCGTCGACAGCGTAGCGAGAGGAAACACCATATATTTT. Its translation: CASSSVDSVARGNTIYF.

The V and J genes are TRBV18 and TRBJ1-2, with 7 bases aligning to TRBD1. Germline CDR1 is KGHSH and CDR2 is LQKENI. V trimming: 5 bases; J trimming: 3 bases; junction bases outside the gene matches: 3. This CDR3 has 13 amino acids. The CDR3 protein is CASSSGTDYGYTF. CDR3 nucleotides: TGTGCCAGCTCATCCGGGACAGACTATGGCTACACCTTC.

The chain has TRBV5-1 and TRBJ2-7; TRBD2 agrees at 8 bases. In germline, CDR1 is SGHRS, CDR2 YFSETQ. V gave up 2 bases and J gave up 2 bases; unmatched junction bases: 9. The CDR3 is 16 amino acids. The CDR3 sequence: CASSLSGTRLTYEQYF. The CDR3 DNA reads as TGCGCCAGCAGCTTATCCGGGACTAGACTCACCTACGAGCAGTACTTC.

The gene calls are TRBV6-6 and TRBJ2-3, with a tentative D call TRBD2 (6 bases). Germline lookup yields CDR1 MNHNY and CDR2 SVGAGI (reference sequence). V lost 6 bases, J lost 2 bases, and 15 bases lay in between. The CDR3 is 15 residues long. CDR3 nucleotide sequence: TGTGCCAGCAGAGGGACTCAGAGCCTCACAGATACGCAGTATTTT. It specifies CASRGTQSLTDTQYF.

This clone was found once. CDR3 protein: CASSSLTLVGEFCVYGYTF. The DNA of the CDR3 is TGTGCCAGCAGTAGCTTAACTTTGGTTGGGGAGTTTTGCGTCTATGGCTACACCTTC. V usage is TRBV6-4 and J usage is TRBJ1-2; D is undetermined. The CDR3 totals 19 residues. Germline loops: CDR1 MRHNA, CDR2 SNTAGT. Trimming stripped 5 bases from V and 4 bases from J, with 29 bases between.

The CDR3 bases are TGTGCCAGCAGCTTTTACAGGGGGACCACCGGGGAGCTGTTTTTT. It encodes CASSFYRGTTGELFF. The rearrangement joins TRBV5-8 to TRBJ2-2, with 8 bases fitting TRBD1. The CDR3 length is 15 residues. After removal of 2 bases from V and 4 bases from J, the junction contained 4 bases not matched to a gene. CDR1 is SGHTS and CDR2 is YDEGEE in the germline V gene.

J is TRBJ2-7 and V is TRBV18, with 9 bases lining up with TRBD1. This CDR3 is 15 amino acids long. Losses at the gene ends were 1 base for V and 9 bases for J; bases not matched to a gene: 10. Germline assignment: CDR1 KGHSH and CDR2 LQKENI. CDR3 nucleotides: TGTGCCAGCTCACCACGGGACAGGGTTGGCGGTCTGCAGTACTTC. Translation gives CASSPRDRVGGLQYF.

This sequence joins TRBV27 and TRBJ2-2; no firm D call. The germline CDR1 and CDR2 sequences are MNHEY and SMNVEV (reference sequence). This CDR3 comprises 14 residues. Trimming pared 2 bases from V and 8 bases from J, leaving 12 bases between. CDR3 residues: CASSLRTKPGELFF. CDR3 DNA sequence: TGTGCCAGCAGTTTACGGACCAAGCCGGGGGAGCTGTTTTTT.